Each of the 7 T cell receptor beta chains below was sequenced from the same sample in a study of naive and memory T cell subsets. Two oligonucleotides, mixed equimolar, formed the beta constant-region primer covering TRBC1 and TRBC2. TCRdb re-derived calls from the UMI-ligation and nested PCR reads in MiXCR, one entry per CDR3 protein. The repertoire holds 25,000 to 30,000 distinct CDR3 sequences, with around 10% as singletons. The sample comprised effector memory CD4+ T cells from blood. The subset is: effector memory, CD45RA- CD27-. Receptor source: a human donor in good health.

This clonotype appeared a few times. The CDR3 region has the DNA TGTGCCAGCTCACTGAGCGGGGGGTCCTCGCGTGAGCAGTTCTTC. It encodes CASSLSGGSSREQFF. The genes are TRBV18 and TRBJ2-1; 9 nucleotides align to TRBD2. V shed 4 bases, J shed 9 bases, and the junction held 10 bases outside the gene matches. The CDR3 is 15 amino acids. CDR1 and CDR2 from the germline V gene are KGHSH and LQKENI.

The V call is TRBV7-2, the J call TRBJ2-7; D remains ambiguous. Germline V gene sequence: CDR1 SGHTA, CDR2 FQGNSA. V was cut by 5 bases and J by 4 bases, with 12 bases left in between. The CDR3 length is 13 residues. The CDR3 coding sequence is TGTGCCAGCAGCACCGCACCTCAATACGAGCAGTACTTC. It codes for CASSTAPQYEQYF.

The chain has TRBV24-1 and TRBJ1-5; no clear D gene. Looked up from germline, CDR1 is KGHDR and CDR2 is SFDVKD. The V and J ends lost 6 bases and 0 bases respectively, with 11 bases between them. CDR3 size: 15 residues. The CDR3 sequence: CATSPGFGSNQPQHF. Here the CDR3 DNA reads TGTGCCACCAGTCCCGGTTTCGGTAGCAATCAGCCCCAGCATTTT.

The chain carries TRBV30 and TRBJ2-3; the D is unclear. The CDR3 has 13 amino acids. Germline-derived CDR1 and CDR2 are GTSNPN and SVGIG (reference sequence). Trimming removed 0 bases at V and 5 bases at J, with 9 bases between. The CDR3 reads CAWSVRLGDTQYF. In nucleotides, the CDR3 is TGTGCCTGGAGTGTCCGCTTGGGAGATACGCAGTATTTT. The full variable domain, its missing parts supplied by reference TRBV30 and TRBJ2-3, is SQTIHQWPATLVQPVGSPLSLECTVEGTSNPNLYWYRQAAGRGLQLLFYSVGIGQISSEVPQNLSASRPQDRQFILSSKKLLLSDSGFYLCAWSVRLGDTQYFGPGTRLTVL.

This clonotype was seen a few times. The rearrangement links TRBV6-5 to TRBJ1-3; no clear D gene. The CDR3 is made up of 14 amino acids. Trimming cost V 4 bases and J 0 bases, with 7 bases left between them. Per germline, CDR1 MNHEY and CDR2 SVGAGI. The CDR3 is CASSSTYSGNTIYF. In DNA form, the CDR3 reads TGTGCCAGCAGTTCTACTTACTCTGGAAACACCATATATTTT.

The V gene is TRBV6-5, the J gene TRBJ2-1; 9 positions agree with TRBD1. The CDR3 runs to 15 residues. The ends lost 7 bases at V and 3 bases at J; junction bases unmatched: 7. CDR1 MNHEY and CDR2 SVGAGI come from the germline V gene. The CDR3 nucleotides are TGTGCCAGCAAAGGTACGGACAGGGGCTACAATGAGCAGTTCTTC. It yields the protein CASKGTDRGYNEQFF.

In its sample, this clonotype was seen a few times. The chain carries TRBV30 and TRBJ1-6; 7 positions match TRBD1. V dropped 3 bases and J dropped 12; count of bases not matched to a gene: 2. The CDR3 runs to 11 residues. The germline gives CDR1 GTSNPN, CDR2 SVGIG (reference sequence). CDR3 sequence reads: CAWRAGGPLHF. CDR3 sequence (DNA): TGTGCCTGGAGGGCAGGGGGACCCCTCCACTTT.